Below, 3 T cell receptor beta chains from the same sample are listed, as sequenced in a study of T-cell memory formation after mild COVID-19. Each CDR3 protein gets one entry after TCRdb re-called the 5' RACE reads with MiXCR. The repertoire holds more than 450,000 distinct CDR3 sequences, with more than 15% as singletons. Sequenced material: PBMCs or a T cell subset sorted from them (not recorded which). These receptors originate from an adult woman who had mild COVID-19 (a few samples of this study predate the infection). Cell type and time point are not known.

The gene calls are TRBV5-6 and TRBJ1-2; no clear D. The CDR3 totals 13 residues. With 0 bases removed from V and 7 bases from J, the gap between germline ends came to 10 bases. CDR1 is SGHDT and CDR2 is YYEEEE in the germline V gene. CDR3 sequence reads: CASSLATDSGYTF. For the CDR3, the DNA is TGTGCCAGCAGCTTGGCCACGGATAGTGGCTACACCTTC.

The chain has TRBV7-3 and TRBJ2-3, with D perhaps matching TRBD2 (5 bases). The ends were cut back, 1 base at V and 4 bases at J, with 9 bases in the middle. CDR3 size: 14 residues. CDR1 SGHTA and CDR2 FQGTGA come from the germline V gene. The DNA of the CDR3 is TGTGCCAGCAGCTTAAGGGGAGAGGCAGATACGCAGTATTTT. Its translation is CASSLRGEADTQYF.

The chain recombines TRBV29-1 with TRBJ2-1, with no clear D. Trimming took 6 bases from V and 7 from J, leaving 16 bases between them. The CDR3 runs 13 residues. Germline V gene data show CDR1 as SQVTM and CDR2 as ANQGSEA. CDR3 region: CSVTDARINEQFF. CDR3 coding DNA: TGCAGCGTCACGGACGCCAGGATTAATGAGCAGTTCTTC.